This T cell receptor beta chain was sequenced during a study of human T cells and chemical hapten exposure. Background on the study: In the sensitization step, 2% DPC was placed on roughly 2 cm by roughly 2 cm of upper inner arm skin.

V lost 4 bases to trimming and J lost 5 bases; unmatched junction nucleotides: 6. The CDR3 sequence is 15 residues long. Germline CDR1 is SGHAT and CDR2 is FQNNGV. Original handling: Individual samples carried between about 23,224 and 700,000 TCRs, with 95,638 as the median. A single record per CDR3 protein comes from TCRdb applying MiXCR to the RACE reads. These V and J calls are TCRdb output, not the study's own analysis. The repertoire holds 75,000 to 95,000 distinct CDR3 sequences, 10% to 15% seen once, with 3.5% in the top ten. Time point of the sample: patch test 1, 2 weeks after DPC sensitization. Treatment specified: therapeutic diphenylcyclopropenone sensitization with weekly scalp DPC.

The chain joins TRBV11-2 to TRBJ1-4, with 8 nucleotides matching TRBD1. The TCR was taken from a woman aged 60 to 75 with alopecia areata. Some clones in this sample may be carry-over from other donors' samples. Here the sequenced sample was whole blood, taken in connection with sensitization to the hapten diphenylcyclopropenone (DPC). The CDR3 loop reads CASSSWTGRNEKLFF. CDR3 nucleotides: TGTGCCAGCAGCTCCTGGACAGGGCGGAATGAAAAACTGTTTTTT. Combining the CDR3 with reference TRBV11-2 and TRBJ1-4 gives the whole variable domain EAGVAQSPRYKIIEKRQSVAFWCNPISGHATLYWYQQILGQGPKLLIQFQNNGVVDDSQLPKDRFSAERLKGVDSTLKIQPAKLEDSAVYLCASSSWTGRNEKLFFGSGTQLSVL.